This is a list of T cell receptor beta chains from one sample in a study of technical replicates of blood from a few donors. Measured with immunoSEQ multiplex PCR; TCRdb has only the in-frame clones, and not every one. The sample has over 85,000 clones, about 93% seen once; the top ten hold around 0.24%. Sequenced input: T cells isolated from PBMCs. The source is a human donor in good health. CDR3s include the opening cysteine and the closing phenylalanine or tryptophan.

CDR3aa: CASRLHERNEKLFF
v_gene: TRBV6-5
j_gene: TRBJ1-4

CDR3aa: CASSFRRGQGARPNEKLFF
v_gene: TRBV7-2
j_gene: TRBJ1-4

CDR3aa: CASGQGVEETQYF
v_gene: TRBV9
j_gene: TRBJ2-5

CDR3aa: CASSPNRDEAFF
v_gene: TRBV18
j_gene: TRBJ1-1

CDR3aa: CASRRTGDSNQPQHF
v_gene: TRBV19
j_gene: TRBJ1-5

CDR3aa: CASRTGTGTNYGYTF
v_gene: TRBV6-5
j_gene: TRBJ1-2

CDR3aa: CASSTSERRGDEQFF
v_gene: TRBV10-1
j_gene: TRBJ2-1

CDR3aa: CASSSSRYASVTYEQYF
v_gene: TRBV7-8
j_gene: TRBJ2-7

CDR3aa: CASSSGATNYGYTF
v_gene: TRBV7-8
j_gene: TRBJ1-2

CDR3aa: CASSILTGDQPQHF
v_gene: TRBV19
j_gene: TRBJ1-5

CDR3aa: CASSIESVDNGYTF
v_gene: TRBV19
j_gene: TRBJ1-2

CDR3aa: CAKEEGWAQETQYF
v_gene: TRBV19
j_gene: TRBJ2-5

CDR3aa: CASSLRGQETQYF
v_gene: TRBV13
j_gene: TRBJ2-5